Listed below are T cell receptor beta chains from one sample, sequenced in a study of spatial heterogeneity in lung cancer. In TCRdb, the 5' RACE reads were re-called with MiXCR into one record per CDR3 protein. The sample has tens of thousands of distinct CDR3 sequences, about 12% seen once; the top ten hold about two fifths. The sequencing here drew on PBMCs, taken at surgery. These receptors all stem from a male donor with early-stage non-small cell lung cancer. The CDR3 runs from the conserved cysteine through the conserved F or W.

V gene	J gene	CDR3 protein
TRBV4-1	TRBJ2-7	CASSQKSTGEEEQYF
TRBV10-3	TRBJ2-1	CAISERDEQFF
TRBV5-1	TRBJ2-1	CASSRDLKGEQFF
TRBV4-3	TRBJ1-2	CASSQDVTAYGYTF
TRBV5-5	TRBJ2-1	CASSPSRDQLPSYNEQFF
TRBV11-1	TRBJ2-7	CASSFYWGSSYEQYF
TRBV7-9	TRBJ1-6	CASRYWGGPLHF
TRBV29-1	TRBJ2-7	CSAGTSRYEQYF
TRBV11-1	TRBJ2-3	CASSSRLSSTDTQYF
TRBV7-8	TRBJ2-7	CASSSLRDRVLYEQYF
TRBV6-2/TRBV6-3	TRBJ1-2	CASTDYRRSNYGYTF
TRBV7-8	TRBJ1-3	CASSLRGYGSSGNTIYF
TRBV27	TRBJ2-5	CASSLFGTTRMETQYF
TRBV19	TRBJ1-2	CASSIGQGDYGYTF
TRBV28	TRBJ2-1	CASGGDSIPNEQFF
TRBV7-3	TRBJ2-1	CASSLIGPTYNEQFF
TRBV11-1	TRBJ2-5	CASSPRQGGAAETQYF
TRBV11-2	TRBJ2-1	CASQLATEQFF
TRBV7-2	TRBJ2-3	CASSSLGVPTDTQYF
TRBV9	TRBJ2-3	CASSVEVGSSNTQYF
TRBV6-2/TRBV6-3	TRBJ1-4	CASGVGQYPEKLFF
TRBV3-1	TRBJ2-3	CASRPGLAHRTQYF
TRBV10-3	TRBJ2-3	CAISADRGREETQYF
TRBV28	TRBJ2-1	CASSLLAGGVAYNEQFF
TRBV29-1	TRBJ1-1	CSVSGTGTFF
TRBV20-1	TRBJ2-7	CSADPGSAAYEQYF
TRBV20-1	TRBJ2-3	CSARDRASGYTQYF
TRBV19	TRBJ2-3	CASSIGLFGTDTQYF
TRBV10-3	TRBJ2-7	CPIGGQGLSGKQYF
TRBV12-3/TRBV12-4	TRBJ2-1	CASRRTSGGANEQFF
TRBV9	TRBJ1-1	CASSAHADDTEAFF
TRBV12-3/TRBV12-4	TRBJ2-7	CASSLWREGRDEQYF
TRBV29-1	TRBJ2-7	CSVALQGTNEQYF
TRBV7-8	TRBJ1-5	CASSDRTANQPQHF
TRBV28	TRBJ2-3	CASSLAGTSGGATDTQYF
TRBV5-6	TRBJ1-5	CASSLAGGFYSNQPQHF
TRBV11-3	TRBJ2-5	CASSLGRGGGVETQYF
TRBV4-2	TRBJ2-2	CASSQVGTRGTGELFF